This T cell receptor (beta chain) stems from a study of CD4+ T cells in melanoma. Generated by immunoSEQ multiplex PCR, the TCRdb table keeps only in-frame clones and is missing some. The sample carries about 110,000 clones, roughly 90% recorded once. The CDR3 totals 16 residues. Unmatched junction bases numbered 14, after V lost 3 bases and J lost 7 bases. CDR1 and CDR2 (germline): SNHLY, FYNNEI. As for this clone: The antigen is not known.

Overall study results and limits: CD8+ T cell, macrophage and B cell function reportedly correlated with neoantigen-specific CD4+ T cells. Diverse differentiation states were reported for melanoma neoantigen-specific CD4+ T cells.

This receptor was obtained from a human donor with melanoma. The V call is TRBV2, the J call TRBJ1-2; 7 bases line up with TRBD1. The sample was peripheral blood. CDR3 DNA: TGTGCCAGCAGTGAGCCCCGGGACAGTCTCCGCGTTGGCTACACCTTC. Its protein is CASSEPRDSLRVGYTF.